This T cell receptor (beta chain) was observed in a study of blood T cell repertoires in COVID-19. Overall study: Specimens from acute and convalescent COVID-19 originated in the United States, Italy and Spain. PBMCs, B-cell-depleted T cells, or T cells were the source of the cDNA or gDNA that made up the material.

Original processing methods: Estimation of nucleated cell counts relied on the amplification of reference gene primers. Libraries were prepared by immunoSEQ multiplex PCR; TCRdb keeps only in-frame clonotypes and omits some of them. V, J and clone size derive from that table, while D and trimming were established from the DNA sequence. The table records some 250,000 clones, around 81% of them present only once. Germline CDR1 and CDR2: MNHEY and SVGAGI. The V end lost 2 bases, the J end lost 10 bases, and 11 bases lay between the germline ends. CDR3 length: 12 residues. This clone was detected once. The sequence came from a woman aged 60-75 years with active or convalescent COVID-19. The specimen was peripheral blood. The rearrangement links TRBV6-5 to TRBJ1-1; weak D call: TRBD1 (6 bases). The CDR3 loop is CASSYNRVTAFF. The CDR3 DNA follows: TGTGCCAGCAGTTACAACAGGGTCACAGCTTTCTTT.